Below, one TCR beta chain is given with its context. Its antigen is as yet unknown. The data derive from a study of neoadjuvant nivolumab and ipilimumab in lung cancer. The study's findings and limits: Blood richness before therapy tracked richness in tumors resected after neoadjuvant therapy.

Germline V gene lookup returns CDR1 SGHVS and CDR2 FQNEAQ. The CDR3 extends over 15 amino acids. Trimming removed 4 bases at V and 0 bases at J, with 13 bases between. Data came from immunoSEQ multiplex PCR; TCRdb stores just in-frame clones and leaves some out. The sample holds 25,000 to 35,000 clones; approximately 92% are singletons and the top ten take around 2.2%. This chain uses TRBV7-8 with TRBJ2-7; maybe TRBD2 (6 bases). This clonotype originated in an adult with non-small cell lung cancer. Specimen: peripheral blood, collected after neoadjuvant nivolumab, alone or with ipilimumab, at or shortly before surgery. The CDR3 here is CASSSNSGSSYEQYF. The CDR3, as DNA: TGTGCCAGCAGCTCTAATAGCGGAAGCTCCTACGAGCAGTACTTC. The variable domain in full, completed from reference TRBV7-8 and TRBJ2-7, reads GAGVSQSPRYKVAKRGQDVALRCDPISGHVSLFWYQQALGQGPEFLTYFQNEAQLDKSGLPSDRFFAERPEGSVSTLKIQRTQQEDSAVYLCASSSNSGSSYEQYFGPGTRLTVT.